This entry lists 9 T cell receptor beta chains sequenced from one sample in a study of vaccination and CD4 T cells after COVID-19. These receptors lack a known antigen. With the Oncomine TCR Beta short-read assay, DNA from cultured CD4+ T cells was sequenced. TCRdb called the PCR reads again in MiXCR, with one record for every CDR3 protein. The sample lists about 25,000 distinct CDR3 sequences, about 40% occurring once. Time point reported: late sampling 161 to 241 days after vaccination in a few convalescent patients. Treatment described: approximately 9-day PBMC culture with coronavirus spike peptide pools or control peptides (ViraFEST assay). The source material was CD4+ T cells from blood, cultured in vitro, sampled about 7 months after SARS-CoV-2 vaccination. Source of these receptors: a human donor who had recovered from COVID-19.

Only a few counts were recorded for this clonotype. The gene calls are TRBV18 and TRBJ2-7; TRBD2 is a possible D gene (6 bases). Between the trimmed V and J ends, which lost 5 bases and 6 bases, there was a span of 14 bases. The CDR3 loop spans 13 amino acids. Germline CDR1 reads KGHSH; CDR2 reads LQKENI. The CDR3 loop reads CASSSGTAGEQYF. CDR3 DNA: TGTGCCAGCTCATCCGGGACTGCAGGCGAGCAGTACTTC.

The V call is TRBV6-1, the J call TRBJ1-6, with D perhaps matching TRBD1 (5 bases). Germline lookup yields CDR1 MNHNS and CDR2 SASEGT. CDR3 size: 14 residues. V dropped 3 bases and J dropped 7 bases, with 10 bases sitting between them. CDR3 amino acids: CASSEGLNNSPLHF. For the CDR3, the DNA is TGTGCCAGCAGTGAGGGACTGAACAATTCACCCCTCCACTTT.

This clonotype was counted only a few times. J is TRBJ2-1 and V is TRBV20-1; no reliable D call. Trimming pared 0 bases from V and 5 bases from J, leaving 5 bases between. This CDR3 has 12 amino acids. Germline V CDR1 and CDR2: DFQATT, SNEGSKA (reference sequence). CDR3 nucleotide sequence: TGCAGTGCTAGAGATTTCGACAATGAGCAGTTCTTC. Amino acid sequence: CSARDFDNEQFF.

This clonotype has a handful of counts. The rearrangement uses TRBV7-2 and TRBJ2-1; unclear D gene. Per the germline V gene, CDR1 is SGHTA and CDR2 is FQGNSA. The CDR3 is 15 residues long. V was cut by 1 base and J by 3 bases, with 10 bases left in between. The CDR3 here is CASSLESAVYNEQFF. CDR3 nucleotide sequence: TGTGCCAGCAGCTTAGAATCTGCGGTCTACAATGAGCAGTTCTTC.

This clonotype was seen a few times. This sequence joins TRBV6-1 and TRBJ1-6; D may be TRBD1 (6 bases). Germline V gives CDR1 MNHNS, CDR2 SASEGT. The CDR3 contains 16 residues. V was clipped by 4 bases and J by 5 bases, with 15 bases between them. This CDR3 reads CASSGQVPLNNSPLHF. The CDR3 DNA sequence: TGTGCCAGCAGTGGACAGGTCCCACTCAATAATTCACCCCTCCACTTT.

V gene TRBV12-1 combines with J gene TRBJ2-7; no check of the table's D call, TRBD2, against the DNA was made. TRBV12-1 constitutes a pseudogene. The CDR3 has 15 residues. The CDR3 coding sequence is TGTGCCAGCAGCTTTTGGCTAGCGGGTACCTACGAGCAGTACTTC. This codes for CASSFWLAGTYEQYF.

This chain links TRBV10-2 with TRBJ2-1; D is unclear. V gave up 2 bases and J gave up 5 bases, with 13 bases separating them. The CDR3 consists of 15 residues. Germline CDR1 WSHSY, CDR2 SAAADI. The CDR3 nucleotides read TGCGCCAGCAGTGAGAGTTCGAGACCCAACAATGAGCAGTTCTTC. Its translation: CASSESSRPNNEQFF.

This clonotype was counted a single time. The chain carries TRBV2 and TRBJ2-3; TRBD1 aligns across 8 bases. The V segment lost 8 bases and the J segment 3 bases; nucleotides outside the gene matches: 7. The CDR3 consists of 14 residues. CDR1 SNHLY and CDR2 FYNNEI come from the germline V gene. CDR3 in amino acids: CASEEDRVTDTQYF. CDR3 bases: TGTGCCAGCGAGGAGGACAGGGTGACAGATACGCAGTATTTT.

This sequence joins TRBV15 and TRBJ2-2; D is perhaps TRBD1 or TRBD2 (6 bases each). The CDR3 totals 17 residues. Deletions cut 2 bases from V and 6 bases from J, with 19 bases between. Germline CDR1 is LNHNV and CDR2 is YYDKDF (reference sequence). CDR3 residues: CATSRLFPGRGAGELFF. For the CDR3, the DNA is TGTGCCACCAGCAGATTATTCCCCGGAAGGGGGGCCGGGGAGCTGTTTTTT.